The 28 T cell receptor beta chains presented below share a single source sample, sequenced in a study of T cell responses to AZD1222 COVID-19 vaccine. The protocol was immunoSEQ multiplex PCR, while the TCRdb copy is restricted to in-frame clones and leaves out a portion. The data contain about 150,000 clones, 90% of them singletons. This sample comprised peripheral blood, obtained on day 0 of AZD1222 vaccination. The receptors originated from an adult in good health.

This clone has just one count. This chain connects TRBV28 to TRBJ2-2; D unclear. V was cut by 5 bases and J by 2 bases, with 12 bases left in between. There are 15 residues in the CDR3. CDR1 is MDHEN and CDR2 is SYDVKM in the germline V gene. Here the CDR3 reads CASSGWQKNTGELFF. The CDR3 DNA is TGTGCCAGCAGTGGCTGGCAGAAAAACACCGGGGAGCTGTTTTTT.

The rearrangement uses TRBV18 and TRBJ2-3; 10 bases fit TRBD2. The CDR3 totals 15 residues. Germline loops: CDR1 KGHSH, CDR2 LQKENI. Germline trimming cut 3 bases from V and 2 bases from J; bases unmatched to any gene: 2. The CDR3 spells CASSPGLATTDTQYF. CDR3 DNA sequence: TGTGCCAGCTCACCGGGACTAGCGACCACAGATACGCAGTATTTT.

The chain carries TRBV29-1 and TRBJ1-1; 7 bases agree with TRBD1. The CDR3 is 13 residues long. Germline loops: CDR1 SQVTM, CDR2 ANQGSEA. J lost 5 bases, V lost 8 bases, and 11 bases had no gene match. The CDR3 protein is CSPYRGDGTEAFF. The CDR3 nucleotides are TGCAGCCCTTACAGGGGAGACGGGACTGAAGCTTTCTTT. Using reference TRBV29-1 and TRBJ1-1 for the parts outside the CDR3, the full variable domain is SAVISQKPSRDICQRGTSLTIQCQVDSQVTMMFWYRQQPGQSLTLIATANQGSEATYESGFVIDKFPISRPNLTFSTLTVSNMSPEDSSIYLCSPYRGDGTEAFFGQGTRLTVV.

The chain has TRBV7-9 and TRBJ1-2, with D maybe TRBD1 (6 bases). CDR3 size: 14 residues. Deletions cut 5 bases from V and 10 bases from J, with 20 bases between. CDR1 is SEHNR, CDR2 FQNEAQ, per germline (reference sequence). CDR3 protein: CASSRWTAEANYTF. CDR3 nucleotide sequence: TGTGCCAGCAGCAGGTGGACAGCAGAGGCGAACTACACCTTC.

This chain links TRBV27 with TRBJ2-1, with 8 bases lining up with TRBD1. Germline-derived CDR1 and CDR2 are MNHEY and SMNVEV (reference sequence). Germline trimming cut 6 bases from V and 3 bases from J; bases unmatched to any gene: 1. The CDR3 spans 13 residues. CDR3 nucleotide sequence: TGTGCCAGCAGAGGACAGGGCTACAATGAGCAGTTCTTC. This sequence encodes CASRGQGYNEQFF.

V usage is TRBV5-1 and J usage is TRBJ2-4, with 10 bases matching TRBD1. CDR1 and CDR2 from the germline V gene are SGHRS and YFSETQ. V lost 3 bases and J lost 6; bases outside the gene matches: 6. This CDR3 is built from 15 residues. CDR3 residues: CASSSAGTGVNIQYF. CDR3 DNA: TGCGCCAGCAGCTCAGCCGGGACAGGGGTAAACATTCAGTACTTC.

The chain recombines TRBV28 with TRBJ2-7; the match to TRBD2 covers 7 bases. This CDR3 has 18 amino acids. V dropped 6 bases and J dropped 3; count of bases not matched to a gene: 20. The germline gives CDR1 MDHEN, CDR2 SYDVKM. The CDR3 coding sequence is TGTGCCAGCAGGCCCAACCGGGGGGATGCGACTGTGCGCTACGAGCAGTACTTC. This translates into CASRPNRGDATVRYEQYF.

The V and J genes are TRBV11-3 and TRBJ1-3, with TRBD1 matching 7 bases. The CDR3 spans 12 residues. Germline CDR1 and CDR2: SGHNT and YENEEA. Trimming took 3 bases from V and 8 from J; bases not matched to a gene: 1. CDR3 loop: CASSFGTDTIYF. The DNA for the CDR3 is TGTGCCAGCAGCTTCGGGACAGACACCATATATTTT.

V is TRBV24-1 and J is TRBJ2-5; TRBD2 agrees at 14 bases. V shed 4 bases and J 6 bases; nucleotides not matched to a gene: 3. The germline V gene encodes CDR1 KGHDR and CDR2 SFDVKD. CDR3 size: 15 residues. Here the CDR3 reads CATSEGLAGGKTQYF. In nucleotides, the CDR3 is TGTGCCACCAGTGAAGGACTAGCGGGAGGAAAGACCCAGTACTTC.

The V gene is TRBV6-5, the J gene TRBJ1-3; tentatively, D is TRBD1 (5 bases). CDR3 length: 15 amino acids. CDR1 and CDR2 (germline): MNHEY, SVGAGI. V was cut by 7 bases and J by 4 bases, with 17 bases left in between. CDR3 residues: CASNNSAKGGNTIYF. DNA for the CDR3: TGTGCCAGCAACAACAGCGCTAAGGGGGGAAACACCATATATTTT.

The CDR3 DNA reads TGTGCCAGCAGAATTACAGGGGGTGGCTATGGCTACACCTTC. Translation: CASRITGGGYGYTF. V and J are TRBV7-2 and TRBJ1-2; 8 nucleotides line up with TRBD1. V lost 6 bases and J lost 4; bases outside the gene matches: 7. The CDR3 is 14 amino acids. Per germline, CDR1 SGHTA and CDR2 FQGNSA. Combining the CDR3 with reference TRBV7-2 and TRBJ1-2 gives the whole variable domain GAGVSQSPSNKVTEKGKDVELRCDPISGHTALYWYRQSLGQGLEFLIYFQGNSAPDKSGLPSDRFSAERTGGSVSTLTIQRTQQEDSAVYLCASRITGGGYGYTFGSGTRLTVV.

J is TRBJ1-5 and V is TRBV7-2, with no clear D. Per germline, CDR1 SGHTA and CDR2 FQGNSA. Trimming left V 2 bases short and J 0 bases short, with 11 bases between. This CDR3 has 16 residues. The CDR3 coding sequence is TGTGCCAGCAGCTTACTCATAGGGAATAGCAATCAGCCCCAGCATTTT. It encodes CASSLLIGNSNQPQHF.

This clone was recorded only once. This chain links TRBV6-2 or TRBV6-3 with TRBJ2-6; possibly TRBD2 for D (5 bases). This CDR3 is built from 15 residues. Between the trimmed V and J ends, which lost 4 bases and 0 bases, there was a span of 7 bases. CDR1 MNHEY and CDR2 SVGEGT come from the germline V gene. The chain's CDR3 is CASSSSISGANVLTF. In nucleotides, the CDR3 is TGTGCCAGCAGTTCTAGCATCTCTGGGGCCAACGTCCTGACTTTC.

The chain is built from TRBV18 and TRBJ1-1; D is undetermined. The CDR3 extends over 14 amino acids. V was trimmed by 3 bases and J by 0 bases, leaving 8 bases between them. In germline, CDR1 is KGHSH, CDR2 LQKENI. The CDR3 DNA follows: TGTGCCAGCTCACCTTCCAGGTTGAACACTGAAGCTTTCTTT. Translation gives CASSPSRLNTEAFF.

This chain links TRBV7-3 with TRBJ2-6; TRBD1 might be the D (5 bases). CDR1 is SGHTA, CDR2 FQGTGA, per germline. V lost 6 bases, J lost 2 bases, and 11 bases lay in between. The CDR3 extends over 15 amino acids. The CDR3 region is CASSTGVPGANVLTF. The CDR3 DNA sequence: TGTGCCAGCAGTACAGGAGTCCCTGGGGCCAACGTCCTGACTTTC.

A single count supports this clone. CDR3 nucleotide sequence: TGCAGTATGGACAGGGGCACTGAAGCTTTCTTT. This codes for CSMDRGTEAFF. The J gene is TRBJ1-1, the V gene TRBV20-1, with TRBD1 matching over 9 bases. The CDR3 runs to 11 residues. CDR1 and CDR2 from the germline V gene are DFQATT and SNEGSKA (reference sequence). The trim removed 8 bases at V and 4 bases at J, leaving 2 bases unmatched.

This chain connects TRBV27 to TRBJ2-3, with unresolved D. Trimming shortened V by 5 bases and J by 2 bases, and 20 bases separated the two germline ends. The CDR3 length is 17 residues. Germline V gene lookup returns CDR1 MNHEY and CDR2 SMNVEV (reference sequence). The CDR3 bases are TGTGCCAGCAGTCCTATCGGCGGCGGACCGCACACAGATACGCAGTATTTT. It is translated as CASSPIGGGPHTDTQYF.

In DNA, the CDR3 is TGTGCCAGCAGTTTTGGGGGATCTCTCGACTATGGCTACACCTTC. This encodes CASSFGGSLDYGYTF. The chain has TRBV28 and TRBJ1-2, with D tentatively TRBD1 (5 bases). Germline values: CDR1 MDHEN, CDR2 SYDVKM. Trimming removed 3 bases at V and 3 bases at J, with 14 bases between. This CDR3 comprises 15 residues.

V usage is TRBV28 and J usage is TRBJ2-1; the D gene is possibly TRBD2 (6 bases). V was shortened by 7 bases and J by 4 bases, with 17 bases between the two germline ends. Germline CDR1 and CDR2: MDHEN and SYDVKM. The CDR3 consists of 15 residues. The CDR3 region is CASNVRDLPYNEQFF. The CDR3 DNA reads TGTGCCAGCAACGTCCGGGACTTACCATACAATGAGCAGTTCTTC.

The CDR3 here is CAIGYGGEYEQYF. CDR3 nucleotide sequence: TGTGCCATCGGTTACGGGGGAGAGTACGAGCAGTACTTC. The chain has TRBV10-3 and TRBJ2-7; possible D gene TRBD2, 6 bases. The CDR3 runs 13 residues. Germline V gene lookup returns CDR1 ENHRY and CDR2 SYGVKD. With 8 bases removed from V and 4 bases from J, the gap between germline ends came to 15 bases.

The chain uses TRBV28 and TRBJ2-7; TRBD1 might be the D (5 bases). The CDR3 length is 13 residues. The germline CDR1 and CDR2 sequences are MDHEN and SYDVKM. Between the trimmed V and J ends, which lost 3 bases and 2 bases, there was a span of 8 bases. This CDR3 reads CASSLDMAYEQYF. The CDR3 nucleotides read TGTGCCAGCAGTTTGGACATGGCCTACGAGCAGTACTTC.

The V and J genes are TRBV15 and TRBJ2-7; D not certain. Germline-derived CDR1 and CDR2 are LNHNV and YYDKDF (reference sequence). The CDR3 spans 12 residues. Between the trimmed V and J ends, which lost 0 bases and 8 bases, there was a span of 8 bases. CDR3 sequence (DNA): TGTGCCACCAGCAGAGATTCTGGAAAGCAGTACTTC. Protein: CATSRDSGKQYF.

This clone was detected once. This rearrangement joins TRBV30 to TRBJ1-2; D uncertain. Germline assignment: CDR1 GTSNPN and CDR2 SVGIG (reference sequence). This CDR3 has 13 residues. V lost 0 bases and J lost 0, with 5 bases in between. The CDR3 protein is CAWSVGANYGYTF. The CDR3 nucleotides read TGTGCCTGGAGTGTAGGTGCTAACTATGGCTACACCTTC.

The V call is TRBV5-8, the J call TRBJ1-5; D is unclear. This CDR3 spans 14 amino acids. The V gene's germline CDR1 is SGHTS and CDR2 YDEGEE. Deletions cut 3 bases from V and 4 bases from J, with 11 bases between. The CDR3 nucleotides are TGTGCCAGCAGCTCTGGACGGGAAAATCAGCCCCAGCATTTT. This gives the protein CASSSGRENQPQHF.

This chain joins TRBV19 and TRBJ2-1; 9 bases align to TRBD1. Germline CDR1 is LNHDA and CDR2 is SQIVND (reference sequence). Trimming took 4 bases from V and 3 from J; bases not matched to a gene: 4. The CDR3 loop spans 15 amino acids. The CDR3 reads CASSTGQGNYNEQFF. CDR3 in DNA: TGTGCCAGTAGTACCGGACAGGGGAACTACAATGAGCAGTTCTTC.

The J gene is TRBJ1-5, the V gene TRBV7-9; no clear D gene. Germline V gene data show CDR1 as SEHNR and CDR2 as FQNEAQ (reference sequence). Trimming pared 0 bases from V and 7 bases from J, leaving 10 bases between. This CDR3 comprises 14 residues. CDR3 DNA sequence: TGTGCCAGCAGCTTAGCAGGAGGGTTCCAGCCCCAGCATTTT. Protein sequence: CASSLAGGFQPQHF.

This clone was picked up a small number of times. Here the CDR3 DNA reads TGTGCCAGCAGCCTATACGACAGGGGACAGACTGAAGCTTTCTTT. Translated, it gives CASSLYDRGQTEAFF. The V call is TRBV5-6, the J call TRBJ1-1; 8 bases map to TRBD1. Germline CDR1 and CDR2: SGHDT and YYEEEE. The CDR3 consists of 15 residues. J lost 5 bases, V lost 4 bases, and 10 bases had no gene match.

The rearrangement joins TRBV19 to TRBJ2-2; D uncertain. The CDR3 extends over 15 amino acids. Germline V CDR1 and CDR2: LNHDA, SQIVND (reference sequence). Trimming took off 3 bases at V and 0 bases at J, with 8 bases between the two ends. Written as DNA, the CDR3 is TGTGCCAGTAGTATCGGGTGGGCGAACACCGGGGAGCTGTTTTTT. This gives the protein CASSIGWANTGELFF.